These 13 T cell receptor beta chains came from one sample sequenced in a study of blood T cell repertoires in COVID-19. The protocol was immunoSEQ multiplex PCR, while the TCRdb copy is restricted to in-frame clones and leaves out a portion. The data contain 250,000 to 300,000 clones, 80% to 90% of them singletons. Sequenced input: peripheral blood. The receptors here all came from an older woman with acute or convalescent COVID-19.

CDR3 sequence: CASSPNLNEQYF. The CDR3 nucleotides are TGTGCCAGCTCACCAAACCTAAACGAGCAGTACTTC. This sequence joins TRBV18 and TRBJ2-7, with D unclear. Germline-derived CDR1 and CDR2 are KGHSH and LQKENI. With 2 bases removed from V and 5 bases from J, the gap between germline ends came to 7 bases. This CDR3 region has 12 residues.

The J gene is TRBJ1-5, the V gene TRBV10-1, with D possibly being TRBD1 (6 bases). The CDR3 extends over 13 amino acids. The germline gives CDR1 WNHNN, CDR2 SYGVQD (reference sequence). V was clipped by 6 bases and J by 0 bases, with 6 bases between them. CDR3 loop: CASRGHSNQPQHF. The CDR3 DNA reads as TGCGCCAGCAGGGGACATAGCAATCAGCCCCAGCATTTT.

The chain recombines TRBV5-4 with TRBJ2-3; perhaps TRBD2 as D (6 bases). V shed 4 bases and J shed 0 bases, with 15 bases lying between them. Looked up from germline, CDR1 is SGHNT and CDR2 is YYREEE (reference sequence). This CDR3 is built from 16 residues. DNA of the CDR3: TGTGCCAGCAGCCCTGGACTATCCATTAGCACAGATACGCAGTATTTT. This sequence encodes CASSPGLSISTDTQYF.

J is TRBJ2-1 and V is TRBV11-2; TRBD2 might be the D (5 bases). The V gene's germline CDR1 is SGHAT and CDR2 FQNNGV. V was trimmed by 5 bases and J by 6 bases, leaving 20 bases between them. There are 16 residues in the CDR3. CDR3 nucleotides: TGTGCCAGCAGCCTAATCGGCATGCCTGAGGGCAATGAGCAGTTCTTC. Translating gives CASSLIGMPEGNEQFF.

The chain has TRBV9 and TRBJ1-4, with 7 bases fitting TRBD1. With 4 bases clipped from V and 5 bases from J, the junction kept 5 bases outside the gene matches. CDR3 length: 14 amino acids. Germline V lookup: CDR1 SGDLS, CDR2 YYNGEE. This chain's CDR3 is CASSQTGINEKLFF. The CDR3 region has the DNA TGTGCCAGCAGCCAGACAGGGATAAATGAAAAACTGTTTTTT.

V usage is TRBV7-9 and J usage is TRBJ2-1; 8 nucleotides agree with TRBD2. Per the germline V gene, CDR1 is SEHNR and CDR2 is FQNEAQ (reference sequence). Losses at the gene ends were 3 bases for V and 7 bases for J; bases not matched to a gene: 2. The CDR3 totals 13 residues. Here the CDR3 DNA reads TGTGCCAGCAGCTTCCCTAGCGGGAATGAGCAGTTCTTC. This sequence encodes CASSFPSGNEQFF.

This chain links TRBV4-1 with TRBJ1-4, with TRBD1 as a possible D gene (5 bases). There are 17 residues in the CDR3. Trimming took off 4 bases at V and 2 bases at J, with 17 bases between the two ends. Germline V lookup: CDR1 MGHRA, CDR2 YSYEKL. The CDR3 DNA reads TGCGCCAGCAGCCCTCCCGGGACTTCTCCGACTAATGAAAAACTGTTTTTT. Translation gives CASSPPGTSPTNEKLFF.

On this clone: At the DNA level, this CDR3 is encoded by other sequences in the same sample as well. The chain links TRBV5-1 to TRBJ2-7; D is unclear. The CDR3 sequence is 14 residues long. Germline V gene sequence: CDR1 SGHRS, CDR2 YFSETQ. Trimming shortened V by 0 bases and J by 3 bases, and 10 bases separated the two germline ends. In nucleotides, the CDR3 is TGCGCCAGCAGCTTGGGCGGCAGCTTCTACGAGCAGTACTTC. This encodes CASSLGGSFYEQYF.

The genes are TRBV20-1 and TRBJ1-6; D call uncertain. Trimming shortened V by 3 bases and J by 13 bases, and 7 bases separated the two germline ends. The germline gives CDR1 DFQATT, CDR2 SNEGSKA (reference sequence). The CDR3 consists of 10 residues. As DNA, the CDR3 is TGCAGTGCTAGTCCCGGGCCCCTCCACTTT. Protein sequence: CSASPGPLHF.

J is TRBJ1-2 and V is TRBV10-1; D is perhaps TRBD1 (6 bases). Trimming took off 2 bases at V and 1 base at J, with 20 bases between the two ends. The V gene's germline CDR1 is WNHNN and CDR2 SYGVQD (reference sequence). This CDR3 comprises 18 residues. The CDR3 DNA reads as TGCGCCAGCAGTGAGGCGTGTAAGGGGGACAAATATAACTATGGCTACACCTTC. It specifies CASSEACKGDKYNYGYTF.

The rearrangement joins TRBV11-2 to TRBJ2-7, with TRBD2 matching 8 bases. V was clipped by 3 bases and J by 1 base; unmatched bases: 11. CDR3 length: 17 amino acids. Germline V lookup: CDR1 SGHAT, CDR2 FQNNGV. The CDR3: CASSFTGGRQLSYEQYF. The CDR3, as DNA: TGTGCCAGCAGCTTTACGGGGGGGCGCCAACTATCCTACGAGCAGTACTTC.

DNA of the CDR3: TGTGCCACCAGCAGAGGGCAGGTTGAAAAACTGTTTTTT. Encoded protein: CATSRGQVEKLFF. The gene calls are TRBV15 and TRBJ1-4; the D is unclear. From germline, CDR1 is LNHNV and CDR2 YYDKDF (reference sequence). The CDR3 is 13 residues long. V lost 1 base and J 7 bases, leaving 7 bases between the germline ends. The complete variable domain, with remaining parts taken from reference TRBV15 and TRBJ1-4, reads DAMVIQNPRYQVTQFGKPVTLSCSQTLNHNVMYWYQQKSSQAPKLLFHYYDKDFNNEADTPDNFQSRRPNTSFCFLDIRSPGLGDTAMYLCATSRGQVEKLFFGSGTQLSVL.

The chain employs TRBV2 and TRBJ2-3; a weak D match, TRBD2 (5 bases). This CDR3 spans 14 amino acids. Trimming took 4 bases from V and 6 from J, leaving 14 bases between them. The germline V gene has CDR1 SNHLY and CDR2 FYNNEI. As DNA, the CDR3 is TGTGCCAGCAGTGGTTCGACTATGGCGGATACGCAGTATTTT. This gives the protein CASSGSTMADTQYF.